What follows are 30 T cell receptor beta chains derived from one specimen sequenced in a study of T cell responses to AZD1222 COVID-19 vaccine. Profiling relied on immunoSEQ multiplex PCR, and the TCRdb table lists in-frame clones only, not all of them. The sample consists of 95,000 to 150,000 clones, 70% to 90% of them appearing once. This specimen consisted of peripheral blood, obtained 28 days after the second AZD1222 dose. These receptors were taken from an adult who received the AZD1222 COVID-19 vaccine.

The chain recombines TRBV29-1 with TRBJ1-5, with 10 bases matching TRBD1. CDR1 is SQVTM and CDR2 is ANQGSEA in the germline V gene. J was trimmed by 4 bases and V by 6 bases; bases with no gene match: 9. This CDR3 spans 15 amino acids. The CDR3 spells CSVRTGGKGNQPQHF. The CDR3 nucleotides are TGCAGCGTGAGGACAGGGGGAAAGGGGAATCAGCCCCAGCATTTT.

V usage is TRBV27 and J usage is TRBJ2-7, with TRBD1 as a possible D gene (7 bases). Trimming cost V 5 bases and J 7 bases, with 15 bases left between them. Germline lookup yields CDR1 MNHEY and CDR2 SMNVEV (reference sequence). The CDR3 consists of 13 residues. The CDR3, as DNA: TGTGCCAGCAGTCCCAAGACAGGGAGGGAGCAGTACTTC. Residues: CASSPKTGREQYF.

The V and J genes are TRBV18 and TRBJ1-2, with a tentative D call TRBD1 (5 bases). V lost 2 bases and J lost 4, with 8 bases in between. The CDR3 is 13 amino acids. Germline loops: CDR1 KGHSH, CDR2 LQKENI. The CDR3 DNA follows: TGTGCCAGCTCACCAGAGGGGACCTATGGCTACACCTTC. Amino acid sequence: CASSPEGTYGYTF.

The chain is built from TRBV28 and TRBJ1-2; weak D call: TRBD1 (6 bases). The CDR3 length is 14 residues. The germline CDR1 and CDR2 sequences are MDHEN and SYDVKM. V gave up 8 bases and J gave up 4 bases, with 17 bases separating them. The CDR3 DNA sequence: TGTGCCAGCTGGGGTACGGGACACCTCTATGGCTACACCTTC. It is translated as CASWGTGHLYGYTF.

This sequence joins TRBV29-1 and TRBJ1-1; D possibly corresponds to TRBD1 (5 bases). The V gene lost 4 bases and the J gene lost 0 bases, with 9 bases spanning the gap. Germline lookup yields CDR1 SQVTM and CDR2 ANQGSEA. CDR3 length: 13 residues. DNA for the CDR3: TGCAGCGTTGTTTGGGGGGTGAACACTGAAGCTTTCTTT. Translation gives CSVVWGVNTEAFF.

The chain links TRBV27 to TRBJ1-5; no reliable D call. From germline, CDR1 is MNHEY and CDR2 SMNVEV (reference sequence). V gave up 4 bases and J gave up 0 bases, with 16 bases separating them. This CDR3 contains 17 residues. CDR3 sequence reads: CASSSPICLYSNQPQHF. As DNA, the CDR3 is TGTGCCAGCAGTTCACCGATTTGCCTATATAGCAATCAGCCCCAGCATTTT.

The sample holds one count of this clone. The V gene is TRBV27, the J gene TRBJ2-3; 10 bases are a match to TRBD2. The CDR3 is 15 amino acids. The germline V gene has CDR1 MNHEY and CDR2 SMNVEV (reference sequence). With 3 bases clipped from V and 5 bases from J, the junction kept 5 bases outside the gene matches. CDR3: CASSFLAGGQDTQYF. The CDR3 coding sequence is TGTGCCAGCAGTTTTTTAGCGGGGGGCCAAGATACGCAGTATTTT.

The J gene is TRBJ1-1, the V gene TRBV10-3, with TRBD1 identical over 7 bases. The V gene end was trimmed by 1 base and the J gene end by 0 bases; junction bases not matched to a gene: 8. Germline V gives CDR1 ENHRY, CDR2 SYGVKD. The CDR3 runs 17 residues. The CDR3 protein is CAISELDRRIVNTEAFF. CDR3 coding DNA: TGTGCCATCAGTGAGTTGGACAGGAGGATTGTGAACACTGAAGCTTTCTTT.

This clone turned up a few times. V and J are TRBV5-1 and TRBJ2-7; 8 bases fit TRBD1. The CDR3 is 17 residues long. Germline V gene data show CDR1 as SGHRS and CDR2 as YFSETQ. The junction had 13 bases not matched to a gene; V was cut back by 3 bases and J by 2 bases. The DNA for the CDR3 is TGCGCCAGCAGCTGGACGACAGGGGACCCAGCGACCTACGAGCAGTACTTC. It translates to CASSWTTGDPATYEQYF.

This chain connects TRBV5-1 to TRBJ2-5; weak D call: TRBD1 (6 bases). Germline V CDR1 and CDR2: SGHRS, YFSETQ. V was pared by 2 bases and J by 1 base, with 9 bases between. CDR3 size: 14 residues. CDR3 sequence: CASSFTGRQETQYF. For the CDR3, the DNA is TGCGCCAGCAGCTTTACAGGGCGCCAAGAGACCCAGTACTTC.

This clone was seen more than once but under ten times. The V call is TRBV4-1, the J call TRBJ2-7; D gene unclear. The V gene's germline CDR1 is MGHRA and CDR2 YSYEKL. CDR3 length: 13 residues. V lost 0 bases and J 3 bases, leaving 6 bases between the germline ends. CDR3 sequence: CASSQELVYEQYF. The CDR3 DNA sequence: TGCGCCAGCAGCCAAGAGTTGGTCTACGAGCAGTACTTC.

The chain links TRBV9 to TRBJ1-6, with TRBD1 matching 8 bases. The CDR3 has 15 amino acids. Germline V lookup: CDR1 SGDLS, CDR2 YYNGEE. V dropped 3 bases and J dropped 7; count of bases not matched to a gene: 6. The DNA for the CDR3 is TGTGCCAGCAGCGGGTCCGGACAGGGAAATTCACCCCTCCACTTT. It specifies CASSGSGQGNSPLHF.

The V call is TRBV2, the J call TRBJ2-3, with a weak D call TRBD1 (7 bases). The CDR3 consists of 15 residues. Trimming cost V 3 bases and J 9 bases, with 19 bases left between them. Germline loops: CDR1 SNHLY, CDR2 FYNNEI. The CDR3 loop is CASSDRGAPLLTQYF. Here the CDR3 DNA reads TGTGCCAGCAGTGACAGGGGGGCCCCCCTGCTAACGCAGTATTTT.

V gene TRBV5-7 combines with J gene TRBJ2-7, with a tentative D call TRBD1 (5 bases). TRBV5-7 is an open reading frame, and its role is uncertain. The CDR3 totals 13 residues. The germline V and J ends were trimmed by 3 bases and 3 bases, with 10 bases remaining between them. Here the CDR3 reads CASSSGKFYEQYF. CDR3 sequence (DNA): TGTGCCAGCAGCTCAGGGAAATTCTACGAGCAGTACTTC.

The gene calls are TRBV29-1 and TRBJ2-7; D is ambiguous. The CDR3 sequence is 11 residues long. In germline, CDR1 is SQVTM, CDR2 ANQGSEA. The V gene lost 5 bases and the J gene lost 4 bases, with 9 bases spanning the gap. In nucleotides, the CDR3 is TGCAGCGTTTACGTGGGGTACGAGCAGTACTTC. It yields the protein CSVYVGYEQYF.

The chain joins TRBV28 to TRBJ1-2; D gene ambiguous. This CDR3 region has 13 residues. CDR1 and CDR2 (germline): MDHEN, SYDVKM. Trimming left V 7 bases short and J 7 bases short, with 16 bases between. The CDR3 reads CASKGGDRSGYTF. The CDR3, as DNA: TGTGCCAGCAAAGGCGGGGATAGAAGTGGCTACACCTTC.

V and J are TRBV4-1 and TRBJ2-7, with a tentative D call TRBD2 (7 bases). The germline gives CDR1 MGHRA, CDR2 YSYEKL. This CDR3 has 13 residues. Trimming cost V 0 bases and J 11 bases, with 14 bases left between them. The CDR3 protein is CASSQEGRGREYF. CDR3 sequence (DNA): TGCGCCAGCAGCCAAGAGGGGAGGGGGAGGGAGTACTTC.

The gene calls are TRBV6-5 and TRBJ2-7, with TRBD1 identical over 9 bases. Trimming took 2 bases from V and 2 from J; bases not matched to a gene: 4. The CDR3 is 15 amino acids. Germline V gene lookup returns CDR1 MNHEY and CDR2 SVGAGI. The CDR3: CASSYGGTGTYEQYF. DNA of the CDR3: TGTGCCAGCAGTTACGGGGGGACAGGGACCTACGAGCAGTACTTC.

V usage is TRBV5-4 and J usage is TRBJ2-1; D is undetermined. The CDR3 has 13 residues. V shed 4 bases and J shed 5 bases, with 10 bases lying between them. The V gene's germline CDR1 is SGHNT and CDR2 YYREEE (reference sequence). CDR3 amino acids: CASSHRKDNEQFF. DNA of the CDR3: TGTGCCAGCAGCCATCGGAAGGACAATGAGCAGTTCTTC. The full variable domain, its missing parts supplied by reference TRBV5-4 and TRBJ2-1, is ETGVTQSPTHLIKTRGQQVTLRCSSQSGHNTVSWYQQALGQGPQFIFQYYREEENGRGNFPPRFSGLQFPNYSSELNVNALELDDSALYLCASSHRKDNEQFFGPGTRLTVL.

J is TRBJ1-2 and V is TRBV5-6, with TRBD1 matching over 8 bases. This CDR3 is 14 amino acids long. The trim removed 4 bases at V and 5 bases at J, leaving 7 bases unmatched. Germline loops: CDR1 SGHDT, CDR2 YYEEEE. CDR3 nucleotide sequence: TGTGCCAGCAGCCCTGGGACAGGCCTATATGGCTACACCTTC. Amino acid sequence: CASSPGTGLYGYTF.

The rearrangement joins TRBV3-1 (or the pseudogene TRBV3-2) to TRBJ1-3; D perhaps matches TRBD1 (5 bases). The CDR3 consists of 17 residues. Germline CDR1 and CDR2: LGHDT and YNNKEL (reference sequence). V was trimmed by 1 base and J by 1 base, leaving 14 bases between them. This CDR3 is CASSQVWPGTSGNTIYF. CDR3 in DNA: TGTGCCAGCAGCCAAGTTTGGCCCGGGACGTCTGGAAACACCATATATTTT.

This clone was observed a single time. This chain joins TRBV11-3 and TRBJ2-1; D call uncertain. The CDR3 runs 15 residues. The germline gives CDR1 SGHNT, CDR2 YENEEA. Trimming stripped 0 bases from V and 4 bases from J, with 10 bases between. CDR3 nucleotide sequence: TGTGCCAGCAGCTTAGATTACGGACGGTACAATGAGCAGTTCTTC. Translating it yields CASSLDYGRYNEQFF.

The rearrangement links TRBV19 to TRBJ1-2; D might be TRBD1 (6 bases). The germline V gene has CDR1 LNHDA and CDR2 SQIVND (reference sequence). V was cut by 3 bases and J by 8 bases, with 10 bases left in between. This CDR3 has 12 residues. CDR3 protein: CASSIRGGGYTF. As DNA, the CDR3 is TGTGCCAGTAGTATCAGGGGAGGAGGCTACACCTTC.

The V and J genes are TRBV2 and TRBJ1-6; the D gene is possibly TRBD1 (6 bases). V dropped 5 bases and J dropped 9 bases, with 11 bases sitting between them. Germline-derived CDR1 and CDR2 are SNHLY and FYNNEI. CDR3 length: 13 residues. DNA of the CDR3: TGTGCCAGCAGTAGGGGGGAGGTTTCACCCCTCCACTTT. Its translation is CASSRGEVSPLHF.

This clone was seen a single time. This chain links TRBV18 with TRBJ1-5, with a weak D call TRBD1 (5 bases). The germline V gene encodes CDR1 KGHSH and CDR2 LQKENI. The length of the CDR3 is 17 residues. V dropped 3 bases and J dropped 0 bases, with 15 bases sitting between them. The CDR3 DNA follows: TGTGCCAGCTCACCGAAAGACAGAGCCGATAGCAATCAGCCCCAGCATTTT. It is translated as CASSPKDRADSNQPQHF.

The chain couples TRBV2 to TRBJ2-2; D could derive from TRBD1 or TRBD2 (6 bases each). Germline-derived CDR1 and CDR2 are SNHLY and FYNNEI. Trimming shortened V by 7 bases and J by 4 bases, and 19 bases separated the two germline ends. The CDR3 totals 16 residues. CDR3 protein: CASNGGWGAVTGELFF. The CDR3 bases are TGTGCCAGCAATGGGGGATGGGGGGCGGTCACCGGGGAGCTGTTTTTT.

The chain employs TRBV5-1 and TRBJ2-2; D tentatively reads TRBD1 or TRBD2 (6 bases each). Per the germline V gene, CDR1 is SGHRS and CDR2 is YFSETQ. This CDR3 is 17 amino acids long. Between the trimmed V and J ends, which lost 0 bases and 4 bases, there was a span of 16 bases. The CDR3 reads CASSLGFGGGATGELFF. As DNA, the CDR3 is TGCGCCAGCAGCTTGGGGTTCGGGGGCGGCGCCACCGGGGAGCTGTTTTTT.

This clone was counted a few times. V usage is TRBV29-1 and J usage is TRBJ1-1; tentative D call: TRBD1 (5 bases). Trimming pared 3 bases from V and 1 base from J, leaving 15 bases between. The germline CDR1 and CDR2 sequences are SQVTM and ANQGSEA. The CDR3 is 15 residues long. The DNA of the CDR3 is TGCAGCGTTGATAGTACAGGCGGGCCGAACACTGAAGCTTTCTTT. It is translated as CSVDSTGGPNTEAFF.

This rearrangement joins TRBV11-3 to TRBJ2-2; no clear D gene. Trimming took off 4 bases at V and 0 bases at J, with 3 bases between the two ends. CDR1 SGHNT and CDR2 YENEEA come from the germline V gene. This CDR3 has 13 residues. The CDR3 nucleotides read TGTGCCAGCAGCTCAACGAACACCGGGGAGCTGTTTTTT. It codes for CASSSTNTGELFF.

The genes are TRBV7-6 and TRBJ2-7, with 9 bases lining up with TRBD1. The germline gives CDR1 SGHVS, CDR2 FNYEAQ. The CDR3 consists of 16 residues. V dropped 1 base and J dropped 1; count of bases not matched to a gene: 5. The CDR3 protein is CASSLESGQGSYEQYF. CDR3 DNA sequence: TGTGCCAGCAGCTTAGAATCGGGACAGGGATCCTACGAGCAGTACTTC.